This TCR beta chain comes out of a study of T cell clonotyping in hematopoietic cell transplantation. General observations from the study: Few recipient clonotypes overlapped donors; over 95% were de novo at given depth. CD4 and CD8 repertoire contributions could not be separated without sorting. Recipient TCR diversity dropped after transplant; expanded clonotypes rose from day 30 to 180.

This clone was picked up a small number of times. What it binds is unknown. V gave up 3 bases and J gave up 2 bases, with 8 bases separating them. Germline CDR1 MGHDK, CDR2 SYGVNS. The CDR3 has 13 amino acids. Generated by immunoSEQ multiplex PCR, the TCRdb table keeps only in-frame clones and is missing some. The data hold around 17,000 clones, with 60% to 85% observed a single time. This TCR derives from a woman aged 60-75 years in good health. Some clones in this sample may be carry-over from other donors' samples. The sample was peripheral blood mononuclear cells. This sequence joins TRBV25-1 and TRBJ2-7; D remains unclear. CDR3 sequence reads: CASSETKPYEQYF. The DNA of the CDR3 is TGTGCCAGCAGTGAGACCAAACCCTACGAGCAGTACTTC.